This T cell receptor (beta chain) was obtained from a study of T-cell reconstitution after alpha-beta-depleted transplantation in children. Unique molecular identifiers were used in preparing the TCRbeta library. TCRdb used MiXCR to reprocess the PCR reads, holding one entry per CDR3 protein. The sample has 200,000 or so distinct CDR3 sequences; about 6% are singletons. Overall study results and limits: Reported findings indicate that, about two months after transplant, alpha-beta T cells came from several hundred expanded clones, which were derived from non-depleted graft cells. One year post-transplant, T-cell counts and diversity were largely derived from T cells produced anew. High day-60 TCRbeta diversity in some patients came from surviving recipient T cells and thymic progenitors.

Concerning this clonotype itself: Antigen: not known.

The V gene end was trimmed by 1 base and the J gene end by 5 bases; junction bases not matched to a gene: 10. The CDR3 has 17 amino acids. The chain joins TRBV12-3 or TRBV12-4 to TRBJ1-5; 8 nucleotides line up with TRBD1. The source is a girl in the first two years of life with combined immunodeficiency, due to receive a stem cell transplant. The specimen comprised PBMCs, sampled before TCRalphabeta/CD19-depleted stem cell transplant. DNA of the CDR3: TGTGCCAGCAGTTTAGAGTGGGTGACAGGGGATGATCAGCCCCAGCATTTT. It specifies CASSLEWVTGDDQPQHF.